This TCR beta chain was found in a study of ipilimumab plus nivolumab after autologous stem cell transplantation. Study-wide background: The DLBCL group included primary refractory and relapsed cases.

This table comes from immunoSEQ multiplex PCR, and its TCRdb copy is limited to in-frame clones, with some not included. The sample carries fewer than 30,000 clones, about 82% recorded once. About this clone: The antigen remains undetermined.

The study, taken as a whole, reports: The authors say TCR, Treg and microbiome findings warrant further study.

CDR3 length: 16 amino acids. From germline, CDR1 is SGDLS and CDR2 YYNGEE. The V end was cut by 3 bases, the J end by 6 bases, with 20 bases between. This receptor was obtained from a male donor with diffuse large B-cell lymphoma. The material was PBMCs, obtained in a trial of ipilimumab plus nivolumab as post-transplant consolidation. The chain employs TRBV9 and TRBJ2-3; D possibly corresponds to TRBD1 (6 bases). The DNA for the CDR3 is TGTGCCAGCAGCGCCCGGCTGGGGGATCAGGGGGATACGCAGTATTTT. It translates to CASSARLGDQGDTQYF.